This T cell receptor beta chain was recovered during a study of CD8 T cells in ankylosing spondylitis. Overall study findings and caveats: About 8 highly homologous variants made up a TCR beta motif that seemed to typify ankylosing spondylitis blood. Reportedly, disease-linked clones are significantly enriched in ankylosing spondylitis patients' matched synovial fluid.

TCR beta libraries were made by quantitative 5'-RACE with molecular barcodes. One entry per CDR3 protein, called by TCRdb with MiXCR from the 5' RACE reads. The sample holds some 450,000 distinct CDR3 sequences, about a sixth seen once. Per germline, CDR1 DFQATT and CDR2 SNEGSKA (reference sequence). The CDR3 runs to 14 residues. Trimming pared 6 bases from V and 2 bases from J, leaving 15 bases between. With respect to this clonotype: Its antigen is not known.

The V gene is TRBV20-1, the J gene TRBJ2-3, with D hard to call. The sequenced sample was blood, either unsorted or a sorted T cell fraction (not recorded which). The source of this sequence is a male donor with ankylosing spondylitis. CDR3 sequence reads: CSAVPARLTDTQYF. In DNA, the CDR3 is TGCAGTGCGGTCCCGGCTAGGCTCACAGATACGCAGTATTTT.